Shown below are 32 T cell receptor beta chains from a single sample sequenced in a study of T cell clonality in common variable immunodeficiency. Their specific antigens are unknown. Study-level findings and limits: Common variable immunodeficiency TCR beta sequences reportedly had fewer deletions and N-nucleotide insertions.

Profiled with immunoSEQ multiplex PCR; TCRdb holds only in-frame clones, not every one. Its table records several thousand clones. Sequenced: peripheral blood mononuclear cells. These receptors originate from a human donor with common variable immunodeficiency.

Note on this clone: The CDR3 goes on 3 residues after the read ends, and that part is filled in from the germline J gene. This chain uses TRBV19 with TRBJ2-3; possible D gene TRBD1, 5 bases. The CDR3 totals 14 residues. Trimming stripped 5 bases from V and 4 bases from J, with 13 bases between. CDR1 LNHDA and CDR2 SQIVND come from the germline V gene (reference sequence). The CDR3 bases that were read are TGTGCCAGTAGTTTGAGACAGTCCTCAGATACG. Protein: CASSLRQSSDT. The full CDR3 is CASSLRQSSDTQYF.

Of note for this clone: Read data end 3 residues before the CDR3 end; the end is taken from the germline J gene. V and J are TRBV6-1 and TRBJ2-7, with 7 nucleotides matching TRBD2. Per germline, CDR1 MNHNS and CDR2 SASEGT. V lost 1 base, J lost 1 base, and 4 bases stayed unmatched. The CDR3 extends over 15 amino acids. The CDR3 protein is CASSEGEAGSYEQYF. The sequenced CDR3 bases are TGTGCCAGCAGTGAAGGGGAAGCGGGGTCCTACGAG.

The CDR3 protein is CASSSGTGAREETQYF. The part of the CDR3 DNA that was read is TGTGCCAGTAGTAGCGGGACAGGGGCTAGGGAAGAGACC. J is TRBJ2-5 and V is TRBV19, with 10 bases aligning to TRBD1. The missing CDR3 end, 3 residues past where the read stops, is filled in from the germline J gene. Germline trimming cut 4 bases from V and 3 bases from J; bases unmatched to any gene: 8. The CDR3 consists of 16 residues. CDR1 LNHDA and CDR2 SQIVND come from the germline V gene (reference sequence).

Partial CDR3 DNA: TGCGCCAGCAGCTTGGTGCCCGGGTTTGAAAATTCACCC. This encodes CASSLVPGFENSP. Given in full, the CDR3 is CASSLVPGFENSPLHF. This chain joins TRBV5-1 and TRBJ1-6; D unresolved. Read data end 3 residues before the CDR3 end; the end is taken from the germline J gene. Between the trimmed V and J ends, which lost 0 bases and 7 bases, there was a span of 14 bases. Germline V lookup: CDR1 SGHRS, CDR2 YFSETQ. The CDR3 contains 16 residues.

The CDR3 region is CASSRTGSVTQPQHF. The sequenced CDR3 bases are TGTGCCAGTAGCCGGACAGGGTCAGTTACTCAGCCC. The V and J genes are TRBV19 and TRBJ1-5; 8 bases line up with TRBD1. The read ends 3 residues early relative to the CDR3; the germline J gene fills the gap. Losses at the gene ends were 6 bases for V and 6 bases for J; bases not matched to a gene: 10. From germline, CDR1 is LNHDA and CDR2 SQIVND (reference sequence). The CDR3 has 15 residues.

The CDR3 bases that were read are TGTGCCAGCTCATCAGGCAGGGTTGATACG. Translated: CASSSGRVDT. The entire CDR3 is CASSSGRVDTQYF. V is TRBV18 and J is TRBJ2-3; perhaps TRBD1 as D (5 bases). The read halts 3 residues ahead of the CDR3 end, with the missing end drawn from the germline J gene. The germline V gene has CDR1 KGHSH and CDR2 LQKENI. The CDR3 sequence is 13 residues long. Trimming removed 5 bases from V and 6 bases from J, with 12 bases in between.

Note on this clone: Read sequence stops 3 residues before the CDR3 end, and the germline J gene provides the missing end. J is TRBJ2-5 and V is TRBV5-1; 7 bases align to TRBD1. The CDR3 runs to 13 residues. Germline assignment: CDR1 SGHRS and CDR2 YFSETQ. Trimming at V came to 4 bases and at J to 5 bases, leaving 5 bases not matched to a gene. CDR3 bases read: TGCGCCAGCAGCCAGACAGGGCGGGAGACC. This translates into CASSQTGRET. The whole CDR3 protein is CASSQTGRETQYF.

About this clone itself: Other DNA sequences in this sample translate to the same CDR3. The part of the CDR3 DNA that was read is TGTGCCAGCTCACCCGGGACAGGGTCTAGCTACGAG. Its protein is CASSPGTGSSYE. The CDR3 in full is CASSPGTGSSYEQYF. The J gene is TRBJ2-7, the V gene TRBV18, with 9 bases matching TRBD1. The read is 3 residues too short to cover the CDR3 end, so that end is filled in from the germline J gene. Germline loops: CDR1 KGHSH, CDR2 LQKENI. This CDR3 has 15 residues. V dropped 3 bases and J dropped 3; count of bases not matched to a gene: 6.

Note on this clone: Read data end 3 residues before the CDR3 end; the end is taken from the germline J gene. The V and J genes are TRBV18 and TRBJ1-1; 7 bases match TRBD1. V trimming: 2 bases; J trimming: 5 bases; junction bases outside the gene matches: 5. The germline CDR1 and CDR2 sequences are KGHSH and LQKENI. CDR3 length: 14 residues. CDR3 residues: CASSPATGRTEAFF. The sequenced part of the CDR3 DNA is TGTGCCAGCTCACCAGCGACAGGGAGGACTGAA.

With regard to this clone: The read is 3 residues too short to cover the CDR3 end, so that end is filled in from the germline J gene. J is TRBJ1-5 and V is TRBV19, with D hard to call. Trimming took 6 bases from V and 4 from J, leaving 7 bases between them. CDR3 size: 12 residues. Germline values: CDR1 LNHDA, CDR2 SQIVND (reference sequence). Partial CDR3 DNA: TGTGCCAGTAGGTCCGGGAATCAGCCC. Protein product: CASRSGNQP. The entire CDR3 is CASRSGNQPQHF.

A note on this clone: The CDR3 is cut off 3 residues early in the read; its end comes from the germline J gene. The V call is TRBV19, the J call TRBJ1-5; D call uncertain. The CDR3 runs to 16 residues. From germline, CDR1 is LNHDA and CDR2 SQIVND (reference sequence). Trimming left V 3 bases short and J 0 bases short, with 12 bases between. The covered CDR3 bases are TGTGCCAGTAGTATTTCGGCGGGTTATAGCAATCAGCCC. It encodes CASSISAGYSNQP. The whole CDR3 sequence reads CASSISAGYSNQPQHF. The full variable domain, completed using reference TRBV19 and TRBJ1-5, is DGGITQSPKYLFRKEGQNVTLSCEQNLNHDAMYWYRQDPGQGLRLIYYSQIVNDFQKGDIAEGYSVSREKKESFPLTVTSAQKNPTAFYLCASSISAGYSNQPQHFGDGTRLSIL.

As concerns this clone: With the read ending 3 residues before the CDR3 end, the germline J gene is used to fill in that end. This chain connects TRBV2 to TRBJ2-5, with 9 nucleotides matching TRBD1. The length of the CDR3 is 15 residues. Germline V gives CDR1 SNHLY, CDR2 FYNNEI. V lost 5 bases and J lost 5; bases outside the gene matches: 9. CDR3 DNA, as far as it was read: TGTGCCAGCAGTCCGGACAGGGGCAGGGCGGAGACC. The encoded protein is CASSPDRGRAET. The whole CDR3 sequence reads CASSPDRGRAETQYF.

Of note for this clone: With the read ending 3 residues before the CDR3 end, the germline J gene is used to fill in that end. This chain connects TRBV7-9 to TRBJ1-1; D gene uncertain. The CDR3 is 12 residues long. Germline lookup yields CDR1 SEHNR and CDR2 FQNEAQ (reference sequence). Trimming stripped 1 base from V and 7 bases from J, with 7 bases between. Here the CDR3 reads CASSLERGEAFF. The DNA read from the CDR3 is TGTGCCAGCAGCTTAGAAAGAGGTGAA.

Regarding this clone: From the germline J gene comes the end of the CDR3, since the read stops 3 residues before it. The J gene is TRBJ2-7, the V gene TRBV7-9; tentatively, D is TRBD1 or TRBD2 (5 bases each). Germline V gene sequence: CDR1 SEHNR, CDR2 FQNEAQ (reference sequence). The CDR3 sequence is 11 residues long. The V and J ends lost 6 bases and 6 bases respectively, with 9 bases between them. CDR3 loop: CASRRGVEQYF. Incomplete CDR3 DNA: TGTGCCAGCAGGCGAGGGGTCGAG.

As for this clone: The sequence runs out 3 residues before the end of the CDR3; the remainder is reconstructed from the germline J gene. V usage is TRBV18 and J usage is TRBJ2-7; 8 bases match TRBD2. The CDR3 totals 15 residues. The germline V gene encodes CDR1 KGHSH and CDR2 LQKENI. V gave up 8 bases and J gave up 2 bases; unmatched junction bases: 11. CDR3 protein: CASRRAGTSTYEQYF. CDR3 bases read: TGTGCCAGCCGCCGAGCCGGGACTAGTACCTACGAG.

Remarks on this clone: The missing CDR3 end, 3 residues past where the read stops, is filled in from the germline J gene. The chain combines TRBV19 with TRBJ1-5; D perhaps matches TRBD1 (5 bases). CDR1 is LNHDA, CDR2 SQIVND, per germline (reference sequence). V dropped 6 bases and J dropped 5 bases, with 20 bases sitting between them. The CDR3 runs to 16 residues. Partial CDR3 DNA: TGTGCCAGTAGCCCCCCGGACCGGGGGGGAGATCAGCCC. Protein sequence: CASSPPDRGGDQP. The whole CDR3 protein reads CASSPPDRGGDQPQHF.

Partial CDR3 DNA: TGTGCCAGCTCACCCATCGGACAGGGCAATCAGCCC. Translated, it gives CASSPIGQGNQP. From start to end, the CDR3 is CASSPIGQGNQPQHF. This chain joins TRBV18 and TRBJ1-5; 7 bases align to TRBD1. The read ends 3 residues shy of where the CDR3 ends; the end is completed using the germline J gene. The germline CDR1 and CDR2 sequences are KGHSH and LQKENI. Trimming at V came to 3 bases and at J to 2 bases, leaving 4 bases not matched to a gene. The CDR3 covers 15 residues.

About this clone: Sequencing ends 3 residues short of the CDR3 end; the germline J gene provides the rest. The rearrangement joins TRBV2 to TRBJ2-7, with D possibly matching TRBD1 (6 bases). Trimming shortened V by 6 bases and J by 2 bases, and 11 bases separated the two germline ends. There are 13 residues in the CDR3. Per germline, CDR1 SNHLY and CDR2 FYNNEI. The CDR3 bases that were read are TGTGCCAGCAGCGGTCAGGGGACCTACGAG. Translated, it gives CASSGQGTYE. The whole CDR3 region reads CASSGQGTYEQYF.

This clone is identified as medium-sized from frequency. The sequenced fragment ends 3 residues before the CDR3 boundary, so the rest is inferred from the germline J gene. This rearrangement joins TRBV7-9 to TRBJ1-6; 8 bases map to TRBD1. Germline CDR1 SEHNR, CDR2 FQNEAQ (reference sequence). Trimming took 3 bases from V and 9 from J; bases not matched to a gene: 4. The CDR3 contains 14 residues. CDR3 protein: CASSFGQGGSPLHF. The CDR3 DNA, read in part, is TGTGCCAGCAGCTTCGGACAGGGAGGTTCACCC. Full variable domain (outside the CDR3, taken from reference TRBV7-9 and TRBJ1-6): DTGVSQNPRHKITKRGQNVTFRCDPISEHNRLYWYRQTLGQGPEFLTYFQNEAQLEKSRLLSDRFSAERPKGSFSTLEIQRTEQGDSAMYLCASSFGQGGSPLHFGNGTRLTVT.

A word on this clone: The read ends 3 residues early relative to the CDR3; the germline J gene fills the gap. The chain combines TRBV23-1 with TRBJ1-2; tentative D call: TRBD1 (5 bases). TRBV23-1 carries the ORF label, with uncertain function. Trimming shortened V by 8 bases and J by 7 bases, and 17 bases separated the two germline ends. This CDR3 has 13 residues. CDR3 sequence: CASFNRPGFGYTF. The sequenced part of the CDR3 DNA is TGCGCCAGCTTCAACCGCCCAGGGTTTGGC.

Turning to this clone: The read stops 3 residues short of the end of the CDR3; the missing end is completed from the germline J gene. This sequence joins TRBV10-1 and TRBJ2-7; 8 bases line up with TRBD1. CDR3 length equals 13 residues. Germline trimming cut 2 bases from V and 6 bases from J; bases unmatched to any gene: 3. CDR1 is WNHNN and CDR2 is SYGVQD in the germline V gene (reference sequence). The part of the CDR3 DNA that was read is TGCGCCAGCAGTGAGCAGGGGGCAATCGAG. This encodes CASSEQGAIE. The whole CDR3 sequence is CASSEQGAIEQYF.

The CDR3 DNA, read in part, is TGTGCCAGTTCCCCAGGGACAGGGACAAGAGATGAG. It is translated as CASSPGTGTRDE. From start to end, the CDR3 is CASSPGTGTRDEQFF. V usage is TRBV19 and J usage is TRBJ2-1, with TRBD1 matching over 9 bases. The sequence runs out 3 residues before the end of the CDR3; the remainder is reconstructed from the germline J gene. This CDR3 spans 15 amino acids. The junction had 13 bases not matched to a gene; V was cut back by 8 bases and J by 8 bases. The V gene's germline CDR1 is LNHDA and CDR2 SQIVND (reference sequence).

Note on this clone: Read sequence stops 3 residues before the CDR3 end, and the germline J gene provides the missing end. The chain recombines TRBV2 with TRBJ2-7; TRBD1 is a possible D gene (6 bases). V was shortened by 5 bases and J by 6 bases, with 14 bases between the two germline ends. Germline V lookup: CDR1 SNHLY, CDR2 FYNNEI. This CDR3 has 13 residues. This CDR3 reads CASSWDNDREQYF. The CDR3 DNA, read in part, is TGTGCCAGCAGTTGGGACAACGATCGCGAG.

With regard to this clone: The read ends 3 residues early relative to the CDR3; the germline J gene fills the gap. V usage is TRBV19 and J usage is TRBJ1-2, with D possibly being TRBD1 (5 bases). The germline CDR1 and CDR2 sequences are LNHDA and SQIVND (reference sequence). Trimming cost V 3 bases and J 5 bases, with 16 bases left between them. The CDR3 spans 15 residues. CDR3 DNA, as far as it was read: TGTGCCAGTAGTATTTTGGCAGGGAGGGATTATGGC. Protein product: CASSILAGRDYG. The entire CDR3 protein reads CASSILAGRDYGYTF.

About this clone itself: The CDR3 extends 3 residues past the end of the read, so its final part is completed from the germline J gene. The V gene is TRBV20-1, the J gene TRBJ1-1; 9 positions agree with TRBD1. This CDR3 is built from 16 residues. Germline CDR1 DFQATT, CDR2 SNEGSKA (reference sequence). CDR3 protein: CSARDIVRGRGTGAFF. The CDR3 DNA, read in part, is TGCAGTGCTAGAGATATTGTCCGGGGGAGGGGGACAGGG.

As for this clone: The read halts 3 residues ahead of the CDR3 end, with the missing end drawn from the germline J gene. The chain employs TRBV18 and TRBJ2-7; TRBD1 agrees at 8 bases. V lost 6 bases and J lost 5; bases outside the gene matches: 12. The germline V gene encodes CDR1 KGHSH and CDR2 LQKENI. The CDR3 is 15 residues long. The CDR3 protein is CASSRGTGQPDEQYF. CDR3 DNA, as far as it was read: TGTGCCAGCTCCCGTGGGACAGGCCAACCCGACGAG.

As regards this clone: Read coverage stops 3 residues before the CDR3 terminus; the germline J gene supplies the remainder. V is TRBV5-4 and J is TRBJ1-6; D might be TRBD1 (6 bases). CDR3 length: 14 amino acids. Trimming took 6 bases from V and 5 from J, leaving 12 bases between them. Germline values: CDR1 SGHNT, CDR2 YYREEE (reference sequence). The CDR3: CASIQQGDNSPLHF. The DNA read from the CDR3 is TGTGCCAGCATCCAACAGGGAGATAATTCACCC.

Turning to this clone: Sequencing ends 3 residues short of the CDR3 end; the germline J gene provides the rest. V and J are TRBV19 and TRBJ1-5; D is ambiguous. V lost 4 bases and J lost 4, with 14 bases in between. The CDR3 runs to 15 residues. From germline, CDR1 is LNHDA and CDR2 SQIVND (reference sequence). The CDR3 sequence: CASSTRHRSNQPQHF. The sequenced part of the CDR3 DNA is TGTGCCAGTAGTACTCGACACCGATCTAATCAGCCC.

Of note for this clone: The sequence runs out 3 residues before the end of the CDR3; the remainder is reconstructed from the germline J gene. The rearrangement links TRBV6-2 or TRBV6-3 to TRBJ2-3, with D possibly TRBD1 on 6 matching bases. Germline V gene data show CDR1 as MNHEY and CDR2 as SVGEGT. This CDR3 has 15 amino acids. With 2 bases removed from V and 2 bases from J, the gap between germline ends came to 11 bases. The DNA read from the CDR3 is TGTGCCAGCAGTTACCCGGACAGATCCACAGATACG. It encodes CASSYPDRSTDT. The full CDR3 reads CASSYPDRSTDTQYF.

Note on this clone: The read stops 3 residues short of the end of the CDR3; the missing end is completed from the germline J gene. The chain joins TRBV5-5 to TRBJ1-5; 7 bases agree with TRBD1. Germline V gene sequence: CDR1 SGHKS, CDR2 YYEKEE (reference sequence). The CDR3 loop spans 15 amino acids. The J segment lost 4 bases and the V segment lost 5 bases, leaving 9 bases of the junction unmatched. The chain's CDR3 is CASSRGQATNQPQHF. Partial CDR3 DNA: TGTGCCAGCAGTCGAGGACAGGCTACTAATCAGCCC.

Details on this clone: The read ends 3 residues before the CDR3 terminus; that terminus is restored from the germline J gene. The chain employs TRBV30 and TRBJ1-1; unclear D gene. V lost 3 bases and J lost 0, with 8 bases in between. CDR3 length equals 13 residues. Germline V lookup: CDR1 GTSNPN, CDR2 SVGIG (reference sequence). The CDR3 region is CAWRRLMNTEAFF. The DNA read from the CDR3 is TGTGCCTGGAGGCGATTAATGAACACTGAA.

This clone is deemed medium-sized (0.01 to 0.1%) by its frequency. The CDR3 end lies 3 residues beyond the end of the read and is filled in from the germline J gene. This chain joins TRBV20-1 and TRBJ2-3; 9 bases map to TRBD2. CDR1 is DFQATT, CDR2 SNEGSKA, per germline (reference sequence). This CDR3 contains 15 residues. The V gene end was trimmed by 6 bases and the J gene end by 1 base; junction bases not matched to a gene: 8. The CDR3 spells CSATLAGTGTDTQYF. Incomplete CDR3 DNA: TGCAGTGCCACTCTAGCGGGAACGGGCACAGATACG.